Following are 12 T cell receptor beta chains from one sample sequenced in a study of T cell responses to AZD1222 COVID-19 vaccine. Repertoires were generated with immunoSEQ multiplex PCR, while TCRdb's copy carries only in-frame clones and drops some. This repertoire shows some 180,000 clones, around 88% found once; its top ten account for 0.85% to 1.2%. This sample comprised peripheral blood, obtained 28 days after the second AZD1222 dose. Source of these receptors: an adult who received the AZD1222 COVID-19 vaccine.

On this clone: An end of the junction differs from the germline gene, which may be a read error. The chain carries TRBV18 and TRBJ2-6, with D possibly being TRBD1 (5 bases). This CDR3 has 16 residues. The germline CDR1 and CDR2 sequences are KGHSH and LQKENI. DNA of the CDR3: TGTGCCAGCTCCCCACAGGCTATCTCTGGGGCCAACGTCCTGACTTTC. This sequence encodes CASSPQAISGANVLTF.

The J gene is TRBJ2-3, the V gene TRBV21-1; TRBD1, the table's D call, was not compared with the DNA. TRBV21-1 is a pseudogene segment. This CDR3 spans 15 amino acids. The CDR3 bases are TGTGCCAGCAGCAGGAAGGGGGAAGGCACAGATACGCAGTATTTT. The encoded protein is CASSRKGEGTDTQYF.

The chain employs TRBV19 and TRBJ1-5; TRBD1 aligns across 12 bases. Trimming cost V 7 bases and J 4 bases; bases outside gene matches: 11. This CDR3 is 17 amino acids long. Per germline, CDR1 LNHDA and CDR2 SQIVND (reference sequence). The CDR3 nucleotides are TGTGCCAGTAAGGGGGACAGGGGGCGCGAAATTAATCAGCCCCAGCATTTT. Its translation: CASKGDRGREINQPQHF.

The chain couples TRBV29-1 to TRBJ2-7; D is unresolved. This CDR3 region has 16 residues. Germline V gene sequence: CDR1 SQVTM, CDR2 ANQGSEA. V gave up 1 base and J gave up 0 bases, with 16 bases separating them. The CDR3 protein is CSVEGSSSNSSYEQYF. CDR3 in DNA: TGCAGCGTTGAAGGCTCATCGTCTAACAGCTCCTACGAGCAGTACTTC.

The rearrangement joins TRBV19 to TRBJ2-1; 8 bases match TRBD1. The CDR3 runs 15 residues. V shed 1 base and J 6 bases; nucleotides not matched to a gene: 5. Germline CDR1 LNHDA, CDR2 SQIVND (reference sequence). This CDR3 is CASSIGTGRSNEQFF. In DNA, the CDR3 is TGTGCCAGTAGTATAGGGACAGGGAGAAGCAATGAGCAGTTCTTC.

This chain uses TRBV7-9 with TRBJ1-6; unclear D gene. The V gene's germline CDR1 is SEHNR and CDR2 FQNEAQ (reference sequence). The CDR3 totals 12 residues. V was trimmed by 6 bases and J by 5 bases, leaving 5 bases between them. In nucleotides, the CDR3 is TGTGCCAGCAGTTTTAATAATTCACCCCTCCACTTT. This gives the protein CASSFNNSPLHF.

This chain joins TRBV7-6 and TRBJ1-6; D gene unclear. The CDR3 extends over 15 amino acids. V was trimmed by 4 bases and J by 0 bases, leaving 7 bases between them. Germline V gene lookup returns CDR1 SGHVS and CDR2 FNYEAQ. DNA for the CDR3: TGTGCCAGCAGCTCTGAAAGCTCCTATAATTCACCCCTCCACTTT. It encodes CASSSESSYNSPLHF.

J is TRBJ1-1 and V is TRBV10-3; D call uncertain. This CDR3 has 13 residues. Trimming cost V 7 bases and J 0 bases, with 9 bases left between them. Germline CDR1 ENHRY, CDR2 SYGVKD. CDR3 residues: CAITGIVNTEAFF. The CDR3 bases are TGTGCCATCACCGGGATAGTGAACACTGAAGCTTTCTTT.

A single count supports this clone. J is TRBJ2-1 and V is TRBV7-2; 10 nucleotides line up with TRBD1. There are 15 residues in the CDR3. The germline CDR1 and CDR2 sequences are SGHTA and FQGNSA. Trimming took 3 bases from V and 9 from J; bases not matched to a gene: 8. CDR3 DNA sequence: TGTGCCAGCAGCTTGAGGACAGGGGGAAGCGGTGAGCAGTTCTTC. The encoded protein is CASSLRTGGSGEQFF.

For the CDR3, the DNA is TGTGCCAGCCTGAACCCTCGACAGGGCTACTATGGCTACACCTTC. This translates into CASLNPRQGYYGYTF. The chain carries TRBV6-5 and TRBJ1-2; TRBD1 matches at 7 bases. CDR1 and CDR2 from the germline V gene are MNHEY and SVGAGI. V trimming: 8 bases; J trimming: 3 bases; junction bases outside the gene matches: 12. The CDR3 is 15 residues long.

The V and J genes are TRBV11-3 and TRBJ1-1; D is undetermined. The CDR3 covers 13 residues. Trimming removed 0 bases at V and 4 bases at J, with 6 bases between. CDR1 SGHNT and CDR2 YENEEA come from the germline V gene. This CDR3 is CASSLEASTEAFF. CDR3 DNA: TGTGCCAGCAGCTTAGAGGCGAGCACTGAAGCTTTCTTT.

The chain couples TRBV11-2 to TRBJ2-5, with 9 nucleotides matching TRBD2. CDR3 length: 16 amino acids. CDR1 and CDR2 (germline): SGHAT, FQNNGV. V trimming: 2 bases; J trimming: 3 bases; junction bases outside the gene matches: 7. CDR3 in DNA: TGTGCCAGCAGCTTATTCGGGACTAGCAGGAAAGAGACCCAGTACTTC. Protein product: CASSLFGTSRKETQYF.